This TCR beta chain was found in a study of T cells in Graves' hyperthyroidism and ophthalmopathy. Researchers took RNA transcripts and amplified the TCR beta CDR3 regions from them. With the HTBI primer set, the TCR CDR3 went through a first round of RT-PCR. TCRdb reprocessed the multiplex PCR reads via MiXCR and lists one record per CDR3 protein. The table shows roughly 740,000 distinct CDR3 sequences, with about 16% occurring only once. V lost 8 bases, J lost 4 bases, and 8 bases stayed unmatched. The V gene's germline CDR1 is GTSNPN and CDR2 SVGIG (reference sequence). CDR3 length: 13 residues. This receptor was identified in a man between 18 and 35 years old with Graves' hyperthyroidism. The chain links TRBV30 to TRBJ1-1; 9 positions match TRBD1. The specimen was blood. CDR3 sequence reads: CAGNRGLSTEAFF. CDR3 sequence (DNA): TGTGCCGGAAACAGGGGGCTGAGCACTGAAGCTTTCTTT.